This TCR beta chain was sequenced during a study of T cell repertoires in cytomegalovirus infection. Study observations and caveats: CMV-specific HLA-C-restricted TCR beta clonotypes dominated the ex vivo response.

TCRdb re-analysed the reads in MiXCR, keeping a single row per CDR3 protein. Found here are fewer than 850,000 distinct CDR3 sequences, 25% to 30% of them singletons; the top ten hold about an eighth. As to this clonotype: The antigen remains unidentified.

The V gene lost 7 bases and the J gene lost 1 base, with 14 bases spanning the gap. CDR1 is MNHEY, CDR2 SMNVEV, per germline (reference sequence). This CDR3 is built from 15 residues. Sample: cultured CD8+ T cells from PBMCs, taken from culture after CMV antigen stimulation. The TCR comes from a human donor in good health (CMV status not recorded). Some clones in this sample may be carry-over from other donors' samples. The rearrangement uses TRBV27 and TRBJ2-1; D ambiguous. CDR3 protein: CASKLTDLSYNEQFF. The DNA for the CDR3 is TGTGCCAGCAAATTAACGGATCTATCCTACAATGAGCAGTTCTTC.